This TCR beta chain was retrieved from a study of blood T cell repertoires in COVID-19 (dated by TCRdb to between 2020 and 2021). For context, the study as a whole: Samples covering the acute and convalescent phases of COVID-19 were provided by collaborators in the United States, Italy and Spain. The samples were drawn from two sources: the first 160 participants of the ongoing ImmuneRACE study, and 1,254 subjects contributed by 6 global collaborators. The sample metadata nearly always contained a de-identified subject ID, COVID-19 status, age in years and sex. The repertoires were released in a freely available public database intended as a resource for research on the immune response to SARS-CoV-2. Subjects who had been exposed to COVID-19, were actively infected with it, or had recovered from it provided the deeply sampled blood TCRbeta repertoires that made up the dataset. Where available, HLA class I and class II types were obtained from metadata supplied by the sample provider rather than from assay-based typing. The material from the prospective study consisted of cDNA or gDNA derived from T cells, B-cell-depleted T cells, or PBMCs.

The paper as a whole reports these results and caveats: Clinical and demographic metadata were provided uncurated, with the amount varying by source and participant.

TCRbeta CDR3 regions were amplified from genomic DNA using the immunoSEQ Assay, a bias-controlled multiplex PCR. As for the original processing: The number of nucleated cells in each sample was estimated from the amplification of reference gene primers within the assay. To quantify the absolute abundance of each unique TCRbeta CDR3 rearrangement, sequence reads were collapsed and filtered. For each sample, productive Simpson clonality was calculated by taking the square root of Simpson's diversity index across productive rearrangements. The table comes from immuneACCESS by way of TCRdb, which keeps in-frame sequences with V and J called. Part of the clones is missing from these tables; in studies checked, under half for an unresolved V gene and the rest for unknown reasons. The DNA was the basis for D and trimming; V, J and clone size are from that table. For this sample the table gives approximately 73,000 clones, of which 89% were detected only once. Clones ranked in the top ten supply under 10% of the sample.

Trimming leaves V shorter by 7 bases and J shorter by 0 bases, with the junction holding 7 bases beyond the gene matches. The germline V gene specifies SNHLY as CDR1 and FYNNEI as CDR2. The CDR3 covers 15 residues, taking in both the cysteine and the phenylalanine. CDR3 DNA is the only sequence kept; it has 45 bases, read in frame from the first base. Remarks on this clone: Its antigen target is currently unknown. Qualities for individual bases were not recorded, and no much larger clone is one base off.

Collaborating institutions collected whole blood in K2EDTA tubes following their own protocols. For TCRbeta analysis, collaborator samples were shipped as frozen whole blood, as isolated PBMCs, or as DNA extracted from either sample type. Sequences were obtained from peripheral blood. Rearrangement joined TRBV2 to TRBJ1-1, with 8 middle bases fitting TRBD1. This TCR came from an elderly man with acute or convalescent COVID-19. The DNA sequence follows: TGTGCCAGCACTTGGGACAGGAGTATGAACACTGAAGCTTTCTTT. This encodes CASTWDRSMNTEAFF.